This TCR beta chain was profiled in a study of cytomegalovirus exposure and HLA in healthy donors (dated by TCRdb to about 2017). About the investigation overall: An earlier analysis of 550 to 700 of the donors reported about 250 Gb of sequence data and approximately 110 million unique TCR beta sequences from some 180 million T cells. An early release that covered about 600 HLA-typed donors contained about 300 gigabases of sequencing data and tens of millions of unique TCR sequences. Of the roughly 400 genotyped donors, around 81% fell in the genetic ancestry cluster associated with self-reported Caucasian donors. The aim of the study was to test whether cataloging public T cell receptors could identify signatures of past pathogen exposure. The T cell repertoires of under 750 subjects were profiled by immunosequencing and related to cytomegalovirus serostatus. In addition to the first cohort of 500 to 850 subjects, a separate validation cohort of 100 to 150 different subjects was used. To predict cytomegalovirus infection status, the study combined high-throughput TCR immunosequencing, statistical association of individual TCRs with disease status, and machine learning. A later analysis re-analyzed previously published TCR beta repertoires from 600 to 850 donors and added high-resolution HLA genotyping to study TCR occurrence patterns. In the later analysis, no new phenotypic data were used to find candidate immune exposures; instead, reliance was placed on TCR beta sequences and their occurrence across donors. An earlier analysis of 500 to 650 of the donors applied high-throughput TCR beta sequencing to assess whether each TCR beta V gene segment acted as functional or pseudogenic. Donor age, sex, ethnicity and CMV serostatus were collected together with the repertoire data. A later genetic analysis used genome-wide SNP genotypes for about three fifths of the 666 donors, treating that subset as a discovery cohort. Every discovery cohort repertoire had been produced on one sequencing platform. HLA typing included class I and class II loci at four-digit resolution. Typing coverage varied by locus: roughly 629-640 donors for A, B, C, DRB1 and DQB1; more than 500 for DQA1; around 570 for DPA1; around 490 for DPB1. Roughly 5 DR-DQ haplotypes were handled as single units for association and clustering, since linkage in the cohort was strong. Among several hundred genotyped donors of the cohort, an average of roughly 230,000 unique TCR beta nucleotide sequences was sequenced per donor, of which about 19% were non-productive. Broad study findings and their caveats: Strong co-occurrence of HLA alleles, especially DR and DQ, made assigning TCR associations to individual alleles difficult. According to a later analysis, most CMV-associated TCR beta chains appeared to be HLA-restricted, and the HLA associations seemed to be driven largely by CMV exposure. Because HLA typing was unavailable for some donors at each locus, only the typed subset was used in association tests. In a later analysis, more than 15,000 TCR beta sequences were associated with specific HLA alleles at a false discovery rate of 0.05. Roughly uniform sequencing depth across donors was assumed in presence/absence analyses, although this assumption may not hold. A later genetic analysis reported fewer N-insertions in productive TCRs among donors in an Asian-associated ancestry cluster than the roughly 670-donor mean. In a later genetic analysis, a missense DCLRE1C variant was associated with V-gene and J-gene trimming of TCR beta chains, and the association was replicated in an independent cohort. While some public TCRs were present in many individuals, most TCR sequences turned up only very rarely across donors. Broadly in line with IMGT annotations, most TCR beta V segments showed up in productive rearrangements about 87% or about 30% of the time in an earlier analysis of under 700 of the donors. Correlated functional status among segregating V segments might reflect linkage disequilibrium, but an unknown experimental factor could not be ruled out. Because counts were too low, seventeen rarely observed V segments, including chromosome 9 orphons, were left out of the earlier analysis of approximately 500 of the donors. Immune exposure information for the cohort was limited to CMV serostatus. The cohort was sequenced for TCR beta chains only, and without alpha or paired-chain data the features that could be detected were limited. The study listed 164 TCR beta chains as associated with cytomegalovirus. The sequencing pipeline was judged likely to have produced a cluster of highly shared sequence variants as a technical artifact. In vitro tests confirmed that a few of the cytomegalovirus-associated TCR beta chains recognize cytomegalovirus antigens. According to a later analysis, parvovirus B19, influenza, CMV and Epstein-Barr virus appeared linked to several top co-occurrence clusters. In both the original and validation cohorts, the classifier was reported to diagnose cytomegalovirus status with high specificity and sensitivity. Because the 87-base-pair reads could not distinguish some IMGT-functional V segments, including TRBV6-2 and TRBV6-3, those segments were excluded. A further reported finding was that TCR beta sequences accurately predicted the HLA-A and HLA-B alleles for most subjects in the first cohort. The authors suggested that the approach could potentially be generalized to other disease states and immunological phenotypes. In a later analysis, the rate of TCR association differed among HLA loci, with DRB1 alleles having the most associated TCRs and HLA-C alleles having the fewest. In a later analysis, HLA-associated TCR beta chains showed more clonal expansion and lower generation probabilities than non-associated chains that were equally common.

The library came from the immunoSEQ multiplex PCR assay. For the multiplex PCR, a mixture combining 60 forward primers for TCR Vbeta segments and 13 reverse primers for TCR Jbeta segments was used. The CDR3 region of rearranged TCR beta genes was amplified from genomic DNA with a multiplex PCR assay. The Illumina HiSeq System was used to sequence the amplified TCR beta libraries as 87-base-pair reads. In the source study's methods: Across the 670 or so repertoires, a later analysis counted tens of millions of unique TCR beta chains, 9.5 million to 12 million of which were shared by at least two donors. A nearest-neighbor algorithm error-corrected the raw reads and collapsed the reads into unique sequences, merging closely related sequences to remove PCR and sequencing errors. CDR3 sequences were aligned to IMGT reference sequences to assign V, D and J gene segments. For a sequence to be retained, a match of at least six nucleotides to both a V gene segment and a J gene segment was required. Rearrangements were called productive when the CDR3 lacked stop codons and stayed in frame with V and J; all others were non-productive. CDR3 was defined by IMGT convention, running from the second conserved V-encoded cysteine to the conserved J-encoded phenylalanine. In an earlier analysis of more than 550 of the donors, sequences lacking an unambiguous match to a single V gene segment were excluded. In an earlier analysis of some 590 of the donors, V segments were called functional above 56.7% productive rearrangements and were called segregating when the between-donor standard deviation exceeded 5%. To diagnose cytomegalovirus status from the catalog of TCR beta chain sequences, a statistical classification framework was built. V and J gene assignment, in a later analysis, came from comparing TCR nucleotide sequences with IMGT/GENE-DB human TR gene sequences. A later analysis assigned CDR3 sequences and most-parsimonious VDJ recombination scenarios with the TCRdist pipeline. In a later analysis, every TCR beta chain was defined by the combination of its CDR3 amino acid sequence and its V-gene family, and reads without a unique V-gene family were dropped. To address suspected cross-contamination and a sequencing artifact, a later analysis removed some 620 highly shared, low-generation-probability nucleotide sequences. For each public chain, a later analysis derived a clonal expansion index from normalized ranks of inferred template counts within each repertoire. In a later analysis, generation probabilities were computed with a VDJ recombination model fitted to out-of-frame rearrangements, and the resulting probabilities were checked against IGoR. Hypergeometric tests were used in a later analysis to score TCR-TCR, TCR-HLA and TCR-CMV co-occurrence, with a repertoire-size bias correction applied to the TCR pairs. To estimate false discovery rates, a later analysis permuted the HLA or CMV assignments 20 times. A later analysis grouped co-occurring TCRs with DBSCAN, adding TCRdist sequence similarity when clustering within HLA-allele-positive subsets. For co-occurrence clustering, repertoires with fewer than 30,000 or more than 120,000 public chains were excluded, along with a handful of repertoires with anomalous nucleotide sharing. TCRdb retrieved this table from immuneACCESS and kept in-frame rearrangements only. Not all clones are present; in checked studies, unresolved V genes account for under half, and no reason is known for the remainder. Clone size and the V and J calls come from that table; the DNA yielded D and trimming. The sample table holds some 140,000 clones, of which around 83% were seen once. Jointly, the top ten make up around 1.3% of the sample.

From the cysteine up to the phenylalanine, the CDR3 has a length of 13 residues. Here the CDR3 DNA is all that survives: 39 bases in frame from base 1. CDR1 and CDR2 were assigned from the germline V gene as SGHDT and YYEEEE. The trim is 4 bases for V and 3 bases for J, with a gap of 11 bases between the germline ends. Concerning this clone itself: Its antigen is currently not known. Per-base qualities were not stored, and no clone one base away is much larger.

The cohort consisted of 600 to 750 healthy bone marrow donors. All cohort members were sampled while nominally healthy, although unrecorded immune exposures were likely present. The donor tested CMV seropositive and was one of the 289 seropositive cohort members. A peripheral blood sample was collected from each donor, and TCR beta sequencing was performed on peripheral blood mononuclear cells. The Qiagen DNeasy Blood Extraction Kit was used to extract genomic DNA from the blood cell samples. This clonotype originated in a male donor in good health and CMV-seropositive. The sequence links TRBV5-6 to TRBJ2-7; TRBD1 could be the D gene, as 6 bases match. The sequencing input was PBMCs. CDR3 protein: CASSAGQIYEQYF. The sequence in DNA is TGTGCCAGCAGCGCCGGACAGATCTACGAGCAGTACTTC. With the portions outside the CDR3 filled from the reference TRBV5-6 and TRBJ2-7 genes, the complete variable region becomes DAGVTQSPTHLIKTRGQQVTLRCSPKSGHDTVSWYQQALGQGPQFIFQYYEEEERQRGNFPDRFSGHQFPNYSSELNVNALLLGDSALYLCASSAGQIYEQYFGPGTRLTVT.